The sequence of this T cell receptor (beta chain) was determined in a study of shared clonotypes between healthy human individuals. Study-level results: Despite large depth, sorted-subset datasets appeared incompletely sequenced.

This clone was seen just once. Its antigen remains unknown. Other DNA sequences in the same sample also yield this CDR3. Positive CCR7 selection of CD45RO-negative cells yielded the naive CD8 cells, and terminally differentiated effector memory CD45RA+ cells were excluded. All donors qualified as healthy HIV-negative adults and had experienced no recent acute infections or vaccinations. Study processing details: As immunoSEQ supplied junction-only sequences (without quality scores), filtering differed. The data were produced by immunoSEQ multiplex PCR, yet TCRdb's version contains in-frame clones alone and is incomplete. V and J calls and clone size follow that table, whereas D and trimming were derived from the DNA. The data hold 2 million to 2.5 million clones, with about 93% observed a single time. V trimming: 7 bases; J trimming: 3 bases; junction bases outside the gene matches: 6. Germline V gives CDR1 LNHDA, CDR2 SQIVND (reference sequence). This CDR3 has 14 amino acids.

The clonotype was recovered from a man between 18 and 35 years old in good health. Some clones in this sample may be carry-over from other donors' samples. This chain connects TRBV19 to TRBJ2-7; 10 bases fit TRBD1. Material: naive CD8+ T cells from PBMCs. The DNA for the CDR3 is TGTGCCAGTACGCCGGGACAGGGGTTCTACGAGCAGTACTTC. It specifies CASTPGQGFYEQYF.